One sample yielded the 24 T cell receptor beta chains listed below, sequenced in a study of blood T cells in healthy people across ages. Next came a second PCR, run for about 6 to 12 cycles, which used a sample-barcoded 5' primer along with a J-beta primer mix. TCRdb reanalysed the 5' RACE reads using MiXCR and keeps one entry per CDR3 protein. The data contain fewer than 750,000 distinct CDR3 sequences, 45% to 55% of them singletons. The sequenced material came from blood. The source is an elderly man in good health.

The V gene is TRBV27, the J gene TRBJ2-5; 8 bases fit TRBD1. Trimming at V came to 5 bases and at J to 5 bases, leaving 7 bases not matched to a gene. Germline V CDR1 and CDR2: MNHEY, SMNVEV (reference sequence). This CDR3 has 14 amino acids. CDR3 nucleotide sequence: TGTGCCAGCAGTCTTTACAGGGGGACGGAGACCCAGTACTTC. As protein: CASSLYRGTETQYF.

V and J are TRBV7-2 and TRBJ1-2; D not certain. CDR3 size: 14 residues. Germline CDR1 and CDR2: SGHTA and FQGNSA. V was shortened by 1 base and J by 1 base, with 7 bases between the two germline ends. CDR3 sequence: CASSLEYSNYGYTF. The CDR3 nucleotides are TGTGCCAGCAGCTTAGAGTACAGTAACTATGGCTACACCTTC.

The table lists this clonotype with a few counts. This may arise from a read error, as a much more abundant clone is one base away. The chain carries TRBV6-6 and TRBJ2-3, with a tentative D call TRBD1 (6 bases). The germline CDR1 and CDR2 sequences are MNHNY and SVGAGI (reference sequence). With 6 bases removed from V and 2 bases from J, the gap between germline ends came to 12 bases. This CDR3 spans 14 amino acids. CDR3 amino acids: CASRAGDHTDTQYF. The CDR3 DNA follows: TGTGCCAGCAGGGCAGGGGATCACACAGATACGCAGTATTTT.

The chain recombines TRBV20-1 with TRBJ2-4; possibly TRBD1 for D (6 bases). The J call is in doubt because the DNA end fits TRBJ2-7 better. Germline V gene sequence: CDR1 DFQATT, CDR2 SNEGSKA (reference sequence). The CDR3 has 13 residues. CDR3 in DNA: TGCAGTGCTAGAAAGAACAGGGCCTACGAGCAGTACTTC. The encoded protein is CSARKNRAYEQYF.

This clonotype was seen a few times. The chain combines TRBV5-1 with TRBJ2-1, with a tentative D call TRBD1 (6 bases). The V end was cut by 7 bases, the J end by 8 bases, with 16 bases between. Germline CDR1 SGHRS, CDR2 YFSETQ. The CDR3 runs to 13 residues. CDR3: CASFRGASHEQFF. The CDR3 bases are TGCGCCAGCTTCAGGGGTGCTAGCCATGAGCAGTTCTTC.

The chain combines TRBV7-2 with TRBJ2-3; D gene uncertain. The CDR3 covers 11 residues. CDR1 is SGHTA and CDR2 is FQGNSA in the germline V gene. The V gene lost 5 bases and the J gene lost 10 bases, with 10 bases spanning the gap. CDR3 protein: CASSAIGPQYF. The CDR3 coding sequence is TGTGCCAGCAGCGCCATAGGGCCGCAGTATTTT.

This sequence joins TRBV27 and TRBJ2-5; 7 bases map to TRBD1. Germline lookup yields CDR1 MNHEY and CDR2 SMNVEV (reference sequence). V trimming: 5 bases; J trimming: 11 bases; junction bases outside the gene matches: 11. This CDR3 comprises 13 residues. The CDR3 spells CASSRTGRPEQYF. CDR3 nucleotides: TGTGCCAGCAGTCGGACAGGAAGGCCGGAGCAGTACTTC.

The chain recombines TRBV27 with TRBJ2-3; TRBD2 matches at 7 bases. J lost 3 bases, V lost 8 bases, and 5 bases had no gene match. CDR3 length equals 13 residues. Germline assignment: CDR1 MNHEY and CDR2 SMNVEV (reference sequence). CDR3 coding DNA: TGTGCCAGCGTGGCGCGGGGGACAGATACGCAGTATTTT. Translating it yields CASVARGTDTQYF.

The CDR3 sequence: CASSLGGMATLSSTDTQYF. CDR3 nucleotide sequence: TGTGCCAGCAGCTTAGGAGGGATGGCGACATTAAGTAGCACAGATACGCAGTATTTT. The rearrangement links TRBV7-2 to TRBJ2-3, with D perhaps TRBD2 (5 bases). CDR3 length: 19 residues. V was cut by 1 base and J by 0 bases, with 20 bases left in between. Germline CDR1 reads SGHTA; CDR2 reads FQGNSA.

As concerns this clonotype: A much more abundant neighbour one base away suggests this may be a read error. The chain is built from TRBV7-2 and TRBJ2-5; D remains ambiguous. Germline lookup yields CDR1 SGHTA and CDR2 FQGNSA. This CDR3 is 12 amino acids long. V lost 7 bases and J lost 11, with 17 bases in between. CDR3 loop: CASTQPTVGQYF. CDR3 bases: TGTGCCAGCACCCAACCTACCGTAGGGCAGTACTTC.

The count of this clonotype is one. The V call is TRBV12-3 or TRBV12-4, the J call TRBJ2-2, with D possibly matching TRBD2 (5 bases). The CDR3 has 15 amino acids. Trimming removed 3 bases from V and 5 bases from J, with 13 bases in between. CDR3 residues: CASSFGSGSTGELFF. The CDR3, as DNA: TGTGCCAGCAGTTTCGGCTCGGGGAGTACCGGGGAGCTGTTTTTT.

The rearrangement links TRBV20-1 to TRBJ1-4, with D unresolved. The CDR3 runs to 13 residues. Looked up from germline, CDR1 is DFQATT and CDR2 is SNEGSKA (reference sequence). Trimming left V 3 bases short and J 4 bases short, with 9 bases between. CDR3 sequence reads: CSASRGINEKLFF. CDR3 sequence (DNA): TGCAGTGCTAGTCGGGGTATTAATGAAAAACTGTTTTTT.

This clonotype was seen only a few times. The chain's CDR3 is CASSYLSGTYEQYF. CDR3 bases: TGTGCCAGCAGTTACTTGTCTGGCACCTACGAGCAGTACTTC. J is TRBJ2-7 and V is TRBV6-2 or TRBV6-3; D is unclear. CDR3 size: 14 residues. V dropped 1 base and J dropped 2 bases, with 9 bases sitting between them. The germline V gene encodes CDR1 MNHEY and CDR2 SVGEGT.

The gene calls are TRBV3-1 and TRBJ2-7; 8 positions agree with TRBD2. V was pared by 1 base and J by 6 bases, with 8 bases of the junction left unmatched. The CDR3 is made up of 15 amino acids. Germline CDR1 is LGHDT and CDR2 is YNNKEL (reference sequence). This CDR3 reads CASSQGLAGQSEQYF. CDR3 DNA: TGTGCCAGCAGCCAAGGTCTAGCGGGCCAAAGCGAGCAGTACTTC.

The chain uses TRBV28 and TRBJ2-3; 8 positions match TRBD1. From germline, CDR1 is MDHEN and CDR2 SYDVKM. The CDR3 totals 15 residues. After removal of 6 bases from V and 1 base from J, the junction contained 6 bases not matched to a gene. In DNA, the CDR3 is TGTGCCAGCAGGAGGGACAGGCCGCGCACAGATACGCAGTATTTT. Its translation is CASRRDRPRTDTQYF.

The chain recombines TRBV9 with TRBJ2-3; D remains unclear. The germline gives CDR1 SGDLS, CDR2 YYNGEE. With 0 bases removed from V and 6 bases from J, the gap between germline ends came to 14 bases. This CDR3 region has 15 residues. CDR3 sequence reads: CASSVAGLNTDTQYF. The CDR3 DNA is TGTGCCAGCAGCGTAGCTGGGCTAAACACGGATACGCAGTATTTT.

The rearrangement joins TRBV20-1 to TRBJ2-1; 7 nucleotides match TRBD1. CDR3 length: 16 residues. The germline CDR1 and CDR2 sequences are DFQATT and SNEGSKA (reference sequence). The junction had 10 bases not matched to a gene; V was cut back by 5 bases and J by 0 bases. The CDR3 sequence is CSAARGGTRSYNEQFF. The CDR3 coding sequence is TGCAGTGCTGCCCGAGGGGGCACACGCTCCTACAATGAGCAGTTCTTC.

The table lists this clonotype with a few counts. The chain joins TRBV10-3 to TRBJ2-7; weak D call: TRBD1 (6 bases). The CDR3 length is 12 residues. Germline V gives CDR1 ENHRY, CDR2 SYGVKD. V was pared by 10 bases and J by 3 bases, with 13 bases between. CDR3 protein: CATHRVLYEQYF. CDR3 DNA sequence: TGTGCCACTCACAGGGTACTCTACGAGCAGTACTTC.

The gene calls are TRBV3-1 and TRBJ2-3, with D tentatively TRBD1 or TRBD2 (5 bases each). The CDR3 is made up of 14 amino acids. Germline lookup yields CDR1 LGHDT and CDR2 YNNKEL (reference sequence). With 1 base removed from V and 5 bases from J, the gap between germline ends came to 10 bases. The CDR3 DNA follows: TGTGCCAGCAGCCAAGCCCCGGGGCGAGATACGCAGTATTTT. This gives the protein CASSQAPGRDTQYF.

The chain uses TRBV6-2 or TRBV6-3 and TRBJ1-6; the D is unclear. V was shortened by 2 bases and J by 14 bases, with 10 bases between the two germline ends. There are 12 residues in the CDR3. Germline lookup yields CDR1 MNHEY and CDR2 SVGEGT. CDR3 coding DNA: TGTGCCAGCAGTTACGAGCTTCGGACCCTCCACTTT. Its translation is CASSYELRTLHF.

The V and J genes are TRBV5-1 and TRBJ2-1; maybe TRBD2 (6 bases). Germline CDR1 reads SGHRS; CDR2 reads YFSETQ. This CDR3 region has 14 residues. V dropped 0 bases and J dropped 6 bases, with 10 bases sitting between them. CDR3 loop: CASSLEGDSNEQFF. The CDR3 bases are TGCGCCAGCAGCTTGGAAGGGGACTCCAATGAGCAGTTCTTC.

A word on this clonotype: The junction and the germline gene differ at one end; a read error may be behind it. The V gene is TRBV7-2, the J gene TRBJ2-1, with TRBD2 identical over 11 bases. Germline V CDR1 and CDR2: SGHTA, FQGNSA. This CDR3 has 16 amino acids. CDR3: CASSLVRLAGGNEQLF. Written as DNA, the CDR3 is TGTGCCAGCAGCTTAGTGCGGCTAGCGGGAGGCAATGAGCAGTTATTC.

This rearrangement joins TRBV7-2 to TRBJ2-7; 14 bases map to TRBD2. The length of the CDR3 is 14 residues. The V gene's germline CDR1 is SGHTA and CDR2 FQGNSA. With V trimmed by 8 bases and J by 6 bases, 6 bases remained unmatched. The CDR3 sequence: CASEGLAGVSEQYF. For the CDR3, the DNA is TGTGCCAGCGAGGGACTAGCGGGAGTCAGCGAGCAGTACTTC.

There are many counts of this clonotype. This chain uses TRBV29-1 with TRBJ2-4; D possibly corresponds to TRBD2 (6 bases). Trimming stripped 2 bases from V and 8 bases from J, with 13 bases between. The germline V gene encodes CDR1 SQVTM and CDR2 ANQGSEA. The CDR3 extends over 13 amino acids. Here the CDR3 reads CSVESGVSDIQYF. In nucleotides, the CDR3 is TGCAGCGTTGAATCGGGGGTTTCGGACATTCAGTACTTC.